The 24 T cell receptor beta chains in this list originate from one sample, sequenced in a study of cytomegalovirus exposure and HLA in healthy donors. The PCR used 60 Vbeta and 13 Jbeta primers. TCRdb keeps only in-frame clones here, not all; method: immunoSEQ multiplex PCR. The table has 100,000 to 150,000 clones, around 77% seen once. Sequenced material: PBMCs. Receptor source: a man younger than 35 in good health and CMV-seropositive.

The sample holds a few counts of this clone. The V call is TRBV28, the J call TRBJ2-2, with 8 bases fitting TRBD2. Germline loops: CDR1 MDHEN, CDR2 SYDVKM. The CDR3 contains 17 residues. Germline trimming cut 5 bases from V and 4 bases from J; bases unmatched to any gene: 12. Written as DNA, the CDR3 is TGTGCCAGCAGTGTTTTCGGGGGGGGGTCCTTCACCGGGGAGCTGTTTTTT. Its translation: CASSVFGGGSFTGELFF.

The chain uses TRBV2 and TRBJ2-6; no firm D call. From germline, CDR1 is SNHLY and CDR2 FYNNEI. The CDR3 is made up of 14 amino acids. The germline V and J ends were trimmed by 10 bases and 0 bases, with 10 bases remaining between them. The CDR3 sequence: CATTPYSGANVLTF. The CDR3 nucleotides are TGTGCCACAACGCCCTACTCTGGGGCCAACGTCCTGACTTTC.

The rearrangement links TRBV28 to TRBJ2-6, with D possibly matching TRBD2 (5 bases). The germline V gene has CDR1 MDHEN and CDR2 SYDVKM. The germline V and J ends were trimmed by 2 bases and 0 bases, with 17 bases remaining between them. CDR3 length: 19 residues. The DNA of the CDR3 is TGTGCCAGCAGTTTAATGGGTGAGGGTTCCAGCTCTGGGGCCAACGTCCTGACTTTC. Amino acid sequence: CASSLMGEGSSSGANVLTF.

This clone was recorded a few times. V usage is TRBV6-5 and J usage is TRBJ2-4, with a weak D call TRBD1 (5 bases). This CDR3 has 15 residues. The ends were cut back, 6 bases at V and 0 bases at J, with 12 bases in the middle. Looked up from germline, CDR1 is MNHEY and CDR2 is SVGAGI. The CDR3, as DNA: TGTGCCAGCAGCCTTGACAGCCTAGCCAAAAACATTCAGTACTTC. Amino acid sequence: CASSLDSLAKNIQYF.

About this clone: The junction shows a germline mismatch at one end, possibly a read error. The chain carries TRBV7-7 and TRBJ2-2; D uncertain. This CDR3 comprises 14 residues. Germline V gene data show CDR1 as SSHAT and CDR2 as FNYEAQ (reference sequence). In DNA, the CDR3 is TGTGCTAGCAGCCCGACGGGTACAACCGGGGAGCTGTTTTTT. Translating gives CASSPTGTTGELFF.

The chain couples TRBV4-1 to TRBJ1-2; D unresolved. The CDR3 length is 15 residues. Germline V gene lookup returns CDR1 MGHRA and CDR2 YSYEKL. V was pared by 5 bases and J by 8 bases, with 21 bases between. CDR3 nucleotide sequence: TGCGCCAGCAGCTTGGGCTCCTTCAGCCGAGGGGGCTACACCTTC. Amino acids: CASSLGSFSRGGYTF.

The genes are TRBV27 and TRBJ1-2; D may be TRBD1 (5 bases). The CDR3 is made up of 11 amino acids. Per germline, CDR1 MNHEY and CDR2 SMNVEV (reference sequence). Trimming pared 5 bases from V and 8 bases from J, leaving 9 bases between. This CDR3 reads CASSTGPGYTF. CDR3 sequence (DNA): TGTGCCAGCAGTACAGGTCCAGGCTACACCTTC.

This sequence joins TRBV10-1 and TRBJ2-3; TRBD2 agrees at 7 bases. This CDR3 contains 17 residues. Germline lookup yields CDR1 WNHNN and CDR2 SYGVQD (reference sequence). The J segment lost 3 bases and the V segment lost 9 bases, leaving 18 bases of the junction unmatched. CDR3 nucleotide sequence: TGCGCCAGGAACCACTTCATCGAACTAGCGATTACAGATACGCAGTATTTT. Its protein product is CARNHFIELAITDTQYF.

V and J are TRBV7-6 and TRBJ2-1; D is perhaps TRBD1 (6 bases). The CDR3 covers 16 residues. The germline gives CDR1 SGHVS, CDR2 FNYEAQ. The V end was cut by 5 bases, the J end by 7 bases, with 21 bases between. As DNA, the CDR3 is TGTGCCAGCAGCGGGCCATCCGGGACATCCGGAAATGAGCAGTTCTTC. As protein: CASSGPSGTSGNEQFF.

The chain employs TRBV10-2 and TRBJ2-7; D perhaps matches TRBD2 (5 bases). Germline V gene data show CDR1 as WSHSY and CDR2 as SAAADI. V lost 3 bases and J 4 bases, leaving 16 bases between the germline ends. The CDR3 runs 15 residues. The CDR3: CASSEPVEWEYEQYF. The CDR3 region has the DNA TGCGCCAGCAGTGAACCAGTCGAATGGGAGTACGAGCAGTACTTC.

J is TRBJ1-1 and V is TRBV6-6, with D perhaps matching TRBD1 (5 bases). The CDR3 spans 16 residues. The V end was cut by 2 bases, the J end by 1 base, with 14 bases between. The V gene's germline CDR1 is MNHNY and CDR2 SVGAGI (reference sequence). CDR3 coding DNA: TGTGCCAGCAGTTACCAGGGACTTAACCGGAACACTGAAGCTTTCTTT. Translated: CASSYQGLNRNTEAFF.

V gene TRBV7-8 combines with J gene TRBJ1-2; TRBD1 agrees at 7 bases. V lost 5 bases and J lost 6; bases outside the gene matches: 9. The CDR3 is 14 residues long. Germline loops: CDR1 SGHVS, CDR2 FQNEAQ. The DNA of the CDR3 is TGTGCCAGCAGCCCGAACCCGACAGGGAATGGCTACACCTTC. Its translation is CASSPNPTGNGYTF.

This clone was seen once. This rearrangement joins TRBV29-1 to TRBJ1-1; no clear D. CDR3 length: 11 residues. CDR1 is SQVTM, CDR2 ANQGSEA, per germline. Written as DNA, the CDR3 is TGCAGTGTTCAGGAGAACACTGAAGCTTTCTTT. Translation gives CSVQENTEAFF.

The chain employs TRBV7-2 and TRBJ1-1, with D hard to call. CDR3 length equals 14 residues. Germline CDR1 and CDR2: SGHTA and FQGNSA. The germline V and J ends were trimmed by 2 bases and 5 bases, with 12 bases remaining between them. The CDR3 is CASSLSPGRTEAFF. CDR3 nucleotide sequence: TGTGCCAGCAGCTTAAGCCCGGGAAGGACTGAAGCTTTCTTT.

The rearrangement joins TRBV2 to TRBJ1-5; 7 nucleotides agree with TRBD1. V gave up 6 bases and J gave up 7 bases; unmatched junction bases: 15. The CDR3 is 16 residues long. From germline, CDR1 is SNHLY and CDR2 FYNNEI. CDR3 in amino acids: CASRDPTTGARQPQHF. DNA of the CDR3: TGTGCCAGCAGGGACCCCACAACAGGGGCCAGGCAGCCCCAGCATTTT.

The rearrangement joins TRBV4-1 to TRBJ2-2; D is ambiguous. Germline V gene data show CDR1 as MGHRA and CDR2 as YSYEKL. This CDR3 has 13 amino acids. Trimming cost V 1 base and J 6 bases, with 6 bases left between them. The CDR3 DNA reads TGCGCCAGCAGCCAAGTAGTGTCCGGGGAGCTGTTTTTT. It translates to CASSQVVSGELFF.

The CDR3 sequence is CASSALTGNTEAFF. CDR3 in DNA: TGTGCCAGCAGCGCCCTGACAGGGAACACTGAAGCTTTCTTT. The chain carries TRBV9 and TRBJ1-1; weak D call: TRBD1 (6 bases). The CDR3 is made up of 14 amino acids. Per the germline V gene, CDR1 is SGDLS and CDR2 is YYNGEE. V shed 3 bases and J shed 1 base, with 10 bases lying between them.

The chain has TRBV25-1 and TRBJ1-1, with 7 bases lining up with TRBD1. This CDR3 comprises 14 residues. Trimming cost V 4 bases and J 4 bases; bases outside gene matches: 6. The germline V gene encodes CDR1 MGHDK and CDR2 SYGVNS. The CDR3 loop reads CASSVAGGLTEAFF. The CDR3 DNA reads as TGTGCCAGCAGTGTCGCAGGGGGTCTCACTGAAGCTTTCTTT.

As to this clone: Its ends do not fully match the called genes, so a read error is possible. CDR3 in amino acids: CASSKGGGVLF. The CDR3 DNA follows: TGTGCCAGTAGCAAAGGGGGGGGAGTGCTCTTC. The chain joins TRBV19 to TRBJ2-1, with D possibly matching TRBD2 (7 bases). CDR1 and CDR2 from the germline V gene are LNHDA and SQIVND (reference sequence). This CDR3 is 11 amino acids long.

J is TRBJ1-5 and V is TRBV28, with unresolved D. V dropped 4 bases and J dropped 4 bases, with 17 bases sitting between them. From germline, CDR1 is MDHEN and CDR2 SYDVKM. The CDR3 totals 16 residues. DNA for the CDR3: TGTGCCAGCAGTTCCCACAAATTTGCGGGAAATCAGCCCCAGCATTTT. It translates to CASSSHKFAGNQPQHF. Variable domain in full (rest from reference TRBV28 and TRBJ1-5): DVKVTQSSRYLVKRTGEKVFLECVQDMDHENMFWYRQDPGLGLRLIYFSYDVKMKEKGDIPEGYSVSREKKERFSLILESASTNQTSMYLCASSSHKFAGNQPQHFGDGTRLSIL.

The V gene is TRBV5-1, the J gene TRBJ1-4; D gene uncertain. CDR1 SGHRS and CDR2 YFSETQ come from the germline V gene. V was cut by 0 bases and J by 1 base, with 7 bases left in between. This CDR3 contains 15 residues. The CDR3 reads CASSLGSGTNEKLFF. CDR3 coding DNA: TGCGCCAGCAGCTTGGGCTCGGGAACTAATGAAAAACTGTTTTTT.

The sample holds one count of this clone. The genes are TRBV28 and TRBJ2-4; D perhaps matches TRBD2 (5 bases). The germline V gene has CDR1 MDHEN and CDR2 SYDVKM. The CDR3 contains 15 residues. Trimming cost V 5 bases and J 3 bases, with 14 bases left between them. The CDR3 DNA is TGTGCCAGCAGTCTTTTAGACGGAGGCAAAAACATTCAGTACTTC. Amino acid sequence: CASSLLDGGKNIQYF.

V is TRBV6-5 and J is TRBJ2-7; 7 positions agree with TRBD2. The germline gives CDR1 MNHEY, CDR2 SVGAGI. The CDR3 is made up of 16 amino acids. Losses at the gene ends were 0 bases for V and 0 bases for J; bases not matched to a gene: 5. CDR3 sequence reads: CASSYSGGVSSYEQYF. The CDR3 DNA reads as TGTGCCAGCAGTTACTCGGGGGGGGTGAGCTCCTACGAGCAGTACTTC.

This clone was counted only a few times. The rearrangement joins TRBV7-2 to TRBJ1-2; D gene uncertain. The V end lost 0 bases, the J end lost 5 bases, and 7 bases lay between the germline ends. CDR3 length: 13 residues. The germline CDR1 and CDR2 sequences are SGHTA and FQGNSA. CDR3 sequence: CASSLAGSYGYTF. Here the CDR3 DNA reads TGTGCCAGCAGCTTAGCAGGGAGTTATGGCTACACCTTC.